This TCR beta chain was recovered during a study of identical twins. Study-level results: Models underpredicted monozygotic twin sharing of out-of-frame TCR alpha. Sequences that were out-of-frame, alpha and twin-shared displayed an excess of low generation probability.

J lost 6 bases, V lost 4 bases, and 9 bases had no gene match. The length of the CDR3 is 14 residues. CDR1 and CDR2 from the germline V gene are SGDLS and YYNGEE. TCRdb reprocessed the 5' RACE reads with MiXCR, giving one entry per CDR3 protein. The sample includes some 630,000 distinct CDR3 sequences, about 7.1% of them seen just once. In its sample, this clonotype was seen many times. Its antigen remains unidentified. These sequences were also reported in another study, on yellow fever vaccine responses in identical twins.

The chain uses TRBV9 and TRBJ2-7, with 8 bases that match TRBD1. Sequenced: PBMCs. The receptor's source is a woman between 18 and 29 years old in good health. CDR3 in DNA: TGTGCCAGCAGCCGGGGGACAGGTAACTCCGAGCAGTACTTC. This sequence encodes CASSRGTGNSEQYF.